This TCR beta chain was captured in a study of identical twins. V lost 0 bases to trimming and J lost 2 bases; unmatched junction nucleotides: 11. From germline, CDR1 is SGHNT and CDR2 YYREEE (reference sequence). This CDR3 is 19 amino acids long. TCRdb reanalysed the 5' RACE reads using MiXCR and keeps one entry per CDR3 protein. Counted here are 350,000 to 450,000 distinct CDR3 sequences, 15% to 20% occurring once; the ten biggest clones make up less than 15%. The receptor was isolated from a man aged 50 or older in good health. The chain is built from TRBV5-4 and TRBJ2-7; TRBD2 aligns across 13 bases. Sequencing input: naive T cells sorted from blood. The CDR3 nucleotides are TGTGCCAGCAGCTTGGCCGGCAGGGGGACTAGCGGGAATACCTACGAGCAGTACTTC. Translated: CASSLAGRGTSGNTYEQYF.